These 9 T cell receptor beta chains were all obtained from the same sample, sequenced in a study of T cells and Merkel cell carcinoma outcomes. Assay used: immunoSEQ multiplex PCR; TCRdb lists only in-frame clones, some missing. The sample yields around 1,300 clones, approximately 90% seen once. Input material: tumor tissue from Merkel cell carcinoma. These receptors originate from a human donor with Merkel cell carcinoma.

The V gene is TRBV27, the J gene TRBJ2-7; tentatively, D is TRBD1 or TRBD2 (6 bases each). The germline V and J ends were trimmed by 5 bases and 3 bases, with 17 bases remaining between them. This CDR3 has 15 residues. Germline values: CDR1 MNHEY, CDR2 SMNVEV (reference sequence). The CDR3 bases are TGTGCCAGCAGTACAGGGCCCGGGACTGACTACGAGCAGTACTTC. Its translation is CASSTGPGTDYEQYF.

The J gene is TRBJ2-5, the V gene TRBV18, with D unclear. Per the germline V gene, CDR1 is KGHSH and CDR2 is LQKENI. The germline V and J ends were trimmed by 3 bases and 1 base, with 9 bases remaining between them. The CDR3 extends over 14 amino acids. The CDR3 sequence: CASSPGSAQETQYF. The CDR3 nucleotides are TGTGCCAGCTCACCTGGGTCAGCCCAAGAGACCCAGTACTTC.

The chain employs TRBV10-3 and TRBJ2-7; D is possibly TRBD1 or TRBD2 (5 bases each). The CDR3 contains 12 residues. V was trimmed by 11 bases and J by 5 bases, leaving 16 bases between them. The germline gives CDR1 ENHRY, CDR2 SYGVKD. The CDR3 region has the DNA TGTGCCGTAAGCTTATTGGGGGACGAGCAGTACTTC. Amino acid sequence: CAVSLLGDEQYF.

This rearrangement joins TRBV18 to TRBJ2-2; TRBD1 agrees at 8 bases. Germline lookup yields CDR1 KGHSH and CDR2 LQKENI. The CDR3 is 14 residues long. The V gene end was trimmed by 3 bases and the J gene end by 3 bases; junction bases not matched to a gene: 0. CDR3 loop: CASSPDRDTGELFF. In nucleotides, the CDR3 is TGTGCCAGCTCACCGGACAGGGACACCGGGGAGCTGTTTTTT.

The sample holds one count of this clone. The chain employs TRBV10-1 and TRBJ1-4, with D possibly matching TRBD1 (5 bases). The CDR3 totals 16 residues. CDR1 and CDR2 from the germline V gene are WNHNN and SYGVQD (reference sequence). The ends were cut back, 2 bases at V and 7 bases at J, with 17 bases in the middle. This chain's CDR3 is CASSEAAGQRAEKLFF. DNA of the CDR3: TGCGCCAGCAGTGAGGCAGCGGGGCAGAGGGCTGAAAAACTGTTTTTT.

This chain links TRBV28 with TRBJ1-1; 7 nucleotides agree with TRBD1. The V segment lost 1 base and the J segment 11 bases; nucleotides outside the gene matches: 4. Germline CDR1 reads MDHEN; CDR2 reads SYDVKM. The CDR3 contains 12 residues. Here the CDR3 reads CASSLSGTEAFF. CDR3 DNA: TGTGCCAGCAGTTTATCGGGGACAGAGGCTTTCTTT.

The gene calls are TRBV29-1 and TRBJ1-1, with D hard to call. Trimming left V 6 bases short and J 3 bases short, with 14 bases between. The germline V gene encodes CDR1 SQVTM and CDR2 ANQGSEA. This CDR3 comprises 13 residues. The CDR3 reads CSVGLLRDTEAFF. CDR3 coding DNA: TGCAGCGTAGGATTACTACGAGACACTGAAGCTTTCTTT.

This chain joins TRBV28 and TRBJ1-5; possibly TRBD1 for D (6 bases). Germline CDR1 MDHEN, CDR2 SYDVKM. This CDR3 is built from 16 residues. Trimming pared 3 bases from V and 1 base from J, leaving 13 bases between. The CDR3 sequence: CASSLMGAVSNQPQHF. The CDR3 nucleotides read TGTGCCAGCAGTTTGATGGGGGCGGTAAGCAATCAGCCCCAGCATTTT.

This clone was observed a single time. CDR3 sequence: CATQGTGSYNEQFF. CDR3 DNA sequence: TGCGCCACCCAGGGCACCGGCTCCTACAATGAGCAGTTCTTC. This chain joins TRBV10-2 and TRBJ2-1; the D gene is possibly TRBD1 (5 bases). The CDR3 has 14 amino acids. Germline V CDR1 and CDR2: WSHSY, SAAADI. V lost 10 bases and J lost 0, with 13 bases in between.